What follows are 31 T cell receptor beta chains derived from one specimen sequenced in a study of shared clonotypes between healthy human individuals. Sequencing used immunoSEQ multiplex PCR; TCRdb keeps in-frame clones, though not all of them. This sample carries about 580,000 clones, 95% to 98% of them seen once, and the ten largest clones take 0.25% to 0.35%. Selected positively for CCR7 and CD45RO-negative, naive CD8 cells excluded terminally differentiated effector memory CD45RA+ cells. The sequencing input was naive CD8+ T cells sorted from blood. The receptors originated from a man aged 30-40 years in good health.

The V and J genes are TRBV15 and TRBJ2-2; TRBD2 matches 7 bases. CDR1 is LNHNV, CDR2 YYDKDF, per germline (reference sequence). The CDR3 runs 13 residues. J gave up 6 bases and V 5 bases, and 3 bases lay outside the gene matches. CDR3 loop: CATSGGVPGELFF. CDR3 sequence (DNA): TGTGCCACCAGCGGGGGGGTTCCCGGGGAGCTGTTTTTT.

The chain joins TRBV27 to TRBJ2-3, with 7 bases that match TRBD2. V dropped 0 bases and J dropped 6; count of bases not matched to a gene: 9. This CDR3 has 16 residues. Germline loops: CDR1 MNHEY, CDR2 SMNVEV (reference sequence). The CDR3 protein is CASSLSASGTRDTQYF. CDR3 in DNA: TGTGCCAGCAGTTTATCGGCTAGCGGAACACGGGATACGCAGTATTTT.

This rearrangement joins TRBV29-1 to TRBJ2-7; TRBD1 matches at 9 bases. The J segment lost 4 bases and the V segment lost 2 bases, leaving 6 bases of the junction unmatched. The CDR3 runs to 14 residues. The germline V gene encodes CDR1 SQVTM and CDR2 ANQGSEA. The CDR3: CSVETGQGLYEQYF. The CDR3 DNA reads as TGCAGCGTTGAAACGGGACAGGGTTTGTACGAGCAGTACTTC.

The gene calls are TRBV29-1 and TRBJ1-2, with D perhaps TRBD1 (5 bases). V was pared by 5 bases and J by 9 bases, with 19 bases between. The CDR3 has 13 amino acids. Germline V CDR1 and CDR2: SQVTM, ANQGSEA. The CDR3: CSVPGPHGESYTF. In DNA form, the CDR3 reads TGCAGCGTTCCAGGGCCTCATGGAGAAAGCTACACCTTC. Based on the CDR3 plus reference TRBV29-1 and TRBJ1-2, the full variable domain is SAVISQKPSRDICQRGTSLTIQCQVDSQVTMMFWYRQQPGQSLTLIATANQGSEATYESGFVIDKFPISRPNLTFSTLTVSNMSPEDSSIYLCSVPGPHGESYTFGSGTRLTVV.

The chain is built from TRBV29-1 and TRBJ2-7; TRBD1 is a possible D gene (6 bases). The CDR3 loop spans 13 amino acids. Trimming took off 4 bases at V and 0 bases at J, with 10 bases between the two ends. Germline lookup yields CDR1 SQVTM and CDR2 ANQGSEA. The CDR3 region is CSVVDRHSYEQYF. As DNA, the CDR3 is TGCAGCGTTGTGGACAGACACTCCTACGAGCAGTACTTC.

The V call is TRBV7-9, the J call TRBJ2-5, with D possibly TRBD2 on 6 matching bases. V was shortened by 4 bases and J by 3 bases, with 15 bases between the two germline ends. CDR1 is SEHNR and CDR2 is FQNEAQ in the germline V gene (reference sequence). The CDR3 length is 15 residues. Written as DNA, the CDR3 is TGTGCCAGCAGCTCGTCGGGGGTTTCAGAAGAGACCCAGTACTTC. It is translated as CASSSSGVSEETQYF.

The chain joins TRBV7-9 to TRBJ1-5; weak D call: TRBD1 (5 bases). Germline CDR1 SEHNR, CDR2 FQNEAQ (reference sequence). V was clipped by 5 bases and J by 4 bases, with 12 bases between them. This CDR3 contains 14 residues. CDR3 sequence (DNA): TGTGCCAGCAGCATGCAGGGCGCAAATCAGCCCCAGCATTTT. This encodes CASSMQGANQPQHF.

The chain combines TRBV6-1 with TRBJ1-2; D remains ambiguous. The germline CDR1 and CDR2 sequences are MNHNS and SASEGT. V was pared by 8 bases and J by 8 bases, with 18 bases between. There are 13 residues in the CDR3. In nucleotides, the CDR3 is TGTGCCAGCGGGAACCAAAGGGCGCGGGGCTACACCTTC. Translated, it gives CASGNQRARGYTF.

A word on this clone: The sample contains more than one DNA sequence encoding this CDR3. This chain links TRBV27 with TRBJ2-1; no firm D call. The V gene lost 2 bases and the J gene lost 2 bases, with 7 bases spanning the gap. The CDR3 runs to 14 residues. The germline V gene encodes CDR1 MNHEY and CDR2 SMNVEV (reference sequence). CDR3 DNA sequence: TGTGCCAGCAGTTTAGAACGAGCCTACAATGAGCAGTTCTTC. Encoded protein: CASSLERAYNEQFF.

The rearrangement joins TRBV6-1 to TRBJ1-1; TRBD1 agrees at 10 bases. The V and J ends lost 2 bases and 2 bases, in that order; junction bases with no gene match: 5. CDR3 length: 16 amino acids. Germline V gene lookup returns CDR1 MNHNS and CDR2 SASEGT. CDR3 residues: CASSERRTGGNTEAFF. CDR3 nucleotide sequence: TGTGCCAGCAGTGAACGGCGGACAGGGGGTAACACTGAAGCTTTCTTT.

CDR3 nucleotide sequence: TGCGCCAGCAAAGGCCAGGGACTAGCGGGTTACGAGCAGTACTTC. Protein product: CASKGQGLAGYEQYF. V and J are TRBV10-2 and TRBJ2-7, with TRBD2 identical over 12 bases. There are 15 residues in the CDR3. Unmatched junction bases numbered 8, after V lost 7 bases and J lost 4 bases. CDR1 is WSHSY, CDR2 SAAADI, per germline.

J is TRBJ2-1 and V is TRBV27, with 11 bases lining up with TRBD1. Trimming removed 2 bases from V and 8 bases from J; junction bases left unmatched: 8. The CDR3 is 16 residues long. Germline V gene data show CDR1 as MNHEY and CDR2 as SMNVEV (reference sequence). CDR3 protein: CASSLGTGGSFDEQFF. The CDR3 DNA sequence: TGTGCCAGCAGTTTAGGGACAGGGGGGTCCTTCGATGAGCAGTTCTTC.

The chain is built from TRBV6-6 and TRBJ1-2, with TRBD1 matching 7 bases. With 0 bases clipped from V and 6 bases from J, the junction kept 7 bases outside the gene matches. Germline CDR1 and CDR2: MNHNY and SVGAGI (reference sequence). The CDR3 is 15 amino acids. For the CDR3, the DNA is TGTGCCAGCAGTTACTCGATTACTACAGGGGATGGCTACACCTTC. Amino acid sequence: CASSYSITTGDGYTF.

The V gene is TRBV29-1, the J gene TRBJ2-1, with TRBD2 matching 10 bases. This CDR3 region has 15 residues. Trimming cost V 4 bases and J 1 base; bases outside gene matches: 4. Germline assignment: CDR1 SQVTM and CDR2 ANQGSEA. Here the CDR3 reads CSVVSGRGSYNEQFF. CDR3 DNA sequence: TGCAGCGTTGTAAGCGGGAGGGGATCCTACAATGAGCAGTTCTTC.

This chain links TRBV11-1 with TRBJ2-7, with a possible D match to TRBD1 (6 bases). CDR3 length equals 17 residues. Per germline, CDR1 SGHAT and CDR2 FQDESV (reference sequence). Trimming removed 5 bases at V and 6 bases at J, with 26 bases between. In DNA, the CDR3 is TGTGCCAGCAGCCCACCCCTGAAGACAGGTACCAAAGGCGAGCAGTACTTC. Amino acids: CASSPPLKTGTKGEQYF.

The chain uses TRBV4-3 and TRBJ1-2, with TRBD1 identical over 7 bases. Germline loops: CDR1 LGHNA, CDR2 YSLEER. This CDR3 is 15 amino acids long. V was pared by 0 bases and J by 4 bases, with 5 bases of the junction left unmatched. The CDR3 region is CASSQDGTESYGYTF. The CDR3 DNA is TGCGCCAGCAGCCAAGATGGGACAGAGAGCTATGGCTACACCTTC.

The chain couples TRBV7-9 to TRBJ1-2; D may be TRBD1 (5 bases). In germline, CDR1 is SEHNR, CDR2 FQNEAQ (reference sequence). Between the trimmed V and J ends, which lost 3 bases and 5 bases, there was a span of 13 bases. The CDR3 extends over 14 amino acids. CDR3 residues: CASSFGGIGYGYTF. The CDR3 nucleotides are TGTGCCAGCAGCTTCGGGGGAATTGGGTATGGCTACACCTTC.

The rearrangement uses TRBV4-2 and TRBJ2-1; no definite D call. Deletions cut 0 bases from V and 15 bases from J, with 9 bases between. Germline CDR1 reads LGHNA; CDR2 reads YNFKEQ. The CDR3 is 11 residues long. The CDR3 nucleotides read TGTGCCAGCAGCCAAGACCGTAAGTTGTTCTTC. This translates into CASSQDRKLFF.

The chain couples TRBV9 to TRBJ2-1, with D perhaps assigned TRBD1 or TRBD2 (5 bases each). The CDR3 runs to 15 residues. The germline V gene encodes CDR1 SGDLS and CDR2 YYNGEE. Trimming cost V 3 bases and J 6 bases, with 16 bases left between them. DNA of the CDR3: TGTGCCAGCAGCGGAGGGGTCCTGGGAGTCAATGAGCAGTTCTTC. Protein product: CASSGGVLGVNEQFF.

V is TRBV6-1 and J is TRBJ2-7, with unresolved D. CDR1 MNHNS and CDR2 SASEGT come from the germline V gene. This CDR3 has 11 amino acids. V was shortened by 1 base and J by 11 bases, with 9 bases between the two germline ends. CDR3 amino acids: CASSEVGIEYF. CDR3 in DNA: TGTGCCAGCAGTGAAGTGGGCATTGAGTACTTC.

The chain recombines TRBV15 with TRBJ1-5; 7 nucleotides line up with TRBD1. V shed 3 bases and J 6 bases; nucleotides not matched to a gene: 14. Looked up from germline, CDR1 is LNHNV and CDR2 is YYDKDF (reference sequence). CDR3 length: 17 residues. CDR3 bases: TGTGCCACCAGCAGCACCAGGACGGGACAGTTGCCTCAGCCCCAGCATTTT. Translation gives CATSSTRTGQLPQPQHF.

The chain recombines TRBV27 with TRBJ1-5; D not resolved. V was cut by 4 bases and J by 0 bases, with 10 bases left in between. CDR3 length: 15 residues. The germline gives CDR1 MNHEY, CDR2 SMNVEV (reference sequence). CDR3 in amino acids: CASSSRTVSNQPQHF. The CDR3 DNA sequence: TGTGCCAGCAGTTCGCGGACGGTTAGCAATCAGCCCCAGCATTTT.

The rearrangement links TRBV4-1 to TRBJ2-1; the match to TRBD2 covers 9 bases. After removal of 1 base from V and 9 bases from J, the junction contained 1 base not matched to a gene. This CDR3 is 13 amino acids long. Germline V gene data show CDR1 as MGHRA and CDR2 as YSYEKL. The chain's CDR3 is CASSQGLAVEQFF. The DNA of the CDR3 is TGCGCCAGCAGCCAAGGACTAGCGGTTGAGCAGTTCTTC.

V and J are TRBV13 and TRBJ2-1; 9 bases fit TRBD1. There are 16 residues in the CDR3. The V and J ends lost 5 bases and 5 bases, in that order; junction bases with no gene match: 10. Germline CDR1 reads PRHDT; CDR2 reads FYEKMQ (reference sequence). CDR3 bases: TGTGCCAGCAGCCATACCGGGACAGGGAGAAACAATGAGCAGTTCTTC. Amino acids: CASSHTGTGRNNEQFF.

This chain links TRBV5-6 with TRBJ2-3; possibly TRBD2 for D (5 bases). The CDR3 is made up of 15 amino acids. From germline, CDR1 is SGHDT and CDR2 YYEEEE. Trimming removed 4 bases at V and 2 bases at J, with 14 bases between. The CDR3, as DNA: TGTGCCAGCAGCCCGCCAGCGGTCCACACAGATACGCAGTATTTT. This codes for CASSPPAVHTDTQYF.

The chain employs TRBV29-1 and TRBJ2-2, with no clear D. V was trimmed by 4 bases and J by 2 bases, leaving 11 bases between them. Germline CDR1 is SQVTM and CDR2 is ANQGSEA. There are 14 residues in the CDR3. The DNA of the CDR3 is TGCAGCGTTGGACCAGCCAAAAACACCGGGGAGCTGTTTTTT. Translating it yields CSVGPAKNTGELFF.

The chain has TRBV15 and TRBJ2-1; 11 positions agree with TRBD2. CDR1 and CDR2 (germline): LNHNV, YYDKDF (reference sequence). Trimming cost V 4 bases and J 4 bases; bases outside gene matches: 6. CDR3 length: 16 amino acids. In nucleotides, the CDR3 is TGTGCCACCAGCATTTCCGGGACTAGCGGTTACAATGAGCAGTTCTTC. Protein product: CATSISGTSGYNEQFF.

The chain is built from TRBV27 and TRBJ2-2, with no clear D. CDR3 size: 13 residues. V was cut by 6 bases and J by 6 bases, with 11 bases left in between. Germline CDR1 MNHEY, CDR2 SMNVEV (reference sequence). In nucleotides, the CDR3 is TGTGCCAGCAGCAAAGGTGTTGCCGGGGAGCTGTTTTTT. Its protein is CASSKGVAGELFF.

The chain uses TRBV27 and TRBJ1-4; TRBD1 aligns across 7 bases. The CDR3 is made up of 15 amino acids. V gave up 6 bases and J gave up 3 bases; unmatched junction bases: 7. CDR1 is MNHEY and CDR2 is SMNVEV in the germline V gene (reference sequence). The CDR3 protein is CASRGGGTANEKLFF. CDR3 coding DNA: TGTGCCAGCAGAGGGGGGGGGACAGCTAATGAAAAACTGTTTTTT.

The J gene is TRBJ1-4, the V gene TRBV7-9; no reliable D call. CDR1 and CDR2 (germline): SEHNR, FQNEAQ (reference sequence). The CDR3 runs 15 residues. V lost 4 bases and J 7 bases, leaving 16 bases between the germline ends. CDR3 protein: CASSSTPPGTEKLFF. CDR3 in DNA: TGTGCCAGCAGCTCAACACCGCCTGGTACTGAAAAACTGTTTTTT.

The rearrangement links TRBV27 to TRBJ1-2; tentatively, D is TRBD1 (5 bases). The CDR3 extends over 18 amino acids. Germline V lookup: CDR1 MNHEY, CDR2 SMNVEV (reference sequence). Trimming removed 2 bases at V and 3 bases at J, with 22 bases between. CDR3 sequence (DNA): TGTGCCAGCAGTTTAAAACCCCGGACAACCCGAGAGGACTATGGCTACACCTTC. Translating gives CASSLKPRTTREDYGYTF.